Presented here are 21 T cell receptor beta chains from one specimen sequenced in a study of radiotherapy plus CTLA-4 blockade in lung cancer. Only in-frame clones appear in the TCRdb table, and some are missing; sequencing was by immunoSEQ multiplex PCR. The sample has approximately 33,000 clones, 70% to 85% seen once. The material sequenced was peripheral blood, taken from a patient treated with radiotherapy plus ipilimumab. Receptor source: a human donor with non-small cell lung cancer who had stable disease on radiotherapy plus ipilimumab.

This chain connects TRBV5-6 to TRBJ1-2; TRBD1 agrees at 8 bases. Unmatched junction bases numbered 13, after V lost 1 base and J lost 5 bases. The CDR3 has 17 residues. In germline, CDR1 is SGHDT, CDR2 YYEEEE. The CDR3 here is CASSLIMPGTGPYGYTF. The CDR3, as DNA: TGTGCCAGCAGCTTGATAATGCCCGGGACAGGTCCTTATGGCTACACCTTC.

The rearrangement links TRBV5-1 to TRBJ1-1; TRBD1 matches at 8 bases. Looked up from germline, CDR1 is SGHRS and CDR2 is YFSETQ. The J segment lost 0 bases and the V segment lost 0 bases, leaving 4 bases of the junction unmatched. This CDR3 comprises 16 residues. The DNA of the CDR3 is TGCGCCAGCAGCTTGGGGACAGGGTCGATGAACACTGAAGCTTTCTTT. This translates into CASSLGTGSMNTEAFF.

This chain connects TRBV19 to TRBJ2-3; 16 nucleotides align to TRBD2. The CDR3 has 16 amino acids. The trim removed 5 bases at V and 6 bases at J, leaving 5 bases unmatched. Germline-derived CDR1 and CDR2 are LNHDA and SQIVND (reference sequence). CDR3 bases: TGTGCCAGTAGTCCTGGGACTAGCGGGGGGGCCGATACGCAGTATTTT. Protein: CASSPGTSGGADTQYF.

The chain is built from TRBV21-1 and TRBJ2-7; TRBD2, the table's D call, was not compared with the DNA. TRBV21-1 is a documented pseudogene. This CDR3 contains 16 residues. In DNA form, the CDR3 reads TGTGCCAGCAGCCCGGGACTAGCGGGGGGGCCCTACGAGCAGTACGTC. Its translation: CASSPGLAGGPYEQYV.

This chain links TRBV27 with TRBJ2-7, with a possible D match to TRBD1 (5 bases). The germline CDR1 and CDR2 sequences are MNHEY and SMNVEV (reference sequence). The CDR3 is made up of 13 amino acids. V lost 5 bases, J lost 3 bases, and 11 bases lay in between. CDR3 protein: CASSLRQNYEQYF. CDR3 nucleotides: TGTGCCAGCAGTCTTAGACAGAACTACGAGCAGTACTTC.

The V call is TRBV4-1, the J call TRBJ1-2, with D uncertain. CDR1 and CDR2 (germline): MGHRA, YSYEKL. CDR3 length: 13 residues. V lost 0 bases and J 7 bases, leaving 9 bases between the germline ends. Here the CDR3 reads CASSQDWVAGYTF. The CDR3 DNA reads as TGCGCCAGCAGCCAAGACTGGGTCGCTGGCTACACCTTC.

This clone has only one observation. The chain recombines TRBV27 with TRBJ2-2, with TRBD1 matching over 7 bases. The CDR3 sequence is 13 residues long. From germline, CDR1 is MNHEY and CDR2 SMNVEV (reference sequence). V was clipped by 11 bases and J by 3 bases; unmatched bases: 6. The CDR3 here is CAVRTGDTGELFF. In DNA, the CDR3 is TGTGCCGTCAGGACAGGTGACACCGGGGAGCTGTTTTTT.

The chain employs TRBV19 and TRBJ1-5, with 7 bases lining up with TRBD1. The CDR3 contains 15 residues. Trimming at V came to 6 bases and at J to 1 base, leaving 6 bases not matched to a gene. Germline V gene lookup returns CDR1 LNHDA and CDR2 SQIVND (reference sequence). CDR3 protein: CASRSTGVSNQPQHF. CDR3 sequence (DNA): TGTGCCAGTAGATCAACAGGGGTGAGCAATCAGCCCCAGCATTTT.

The rearrangement joins TRBV18 to TRBJ1-5, with D possibly TRBD1 on 6 matching bases. Trimming stripped 0 bases from V and 4 bases from J, with 7 bases between. From germline, CDR1 is KGHSH and CDR2 LQKENI. This CDR3 contains 14 residues. The chain's CDR3 is CASSPPDSNQPQHF. DNA of the CDR3: TGTGCCAGCTCACCACCGGACAGTAATCAGCCCCAGCATTTT.

The V call is TRBV5-1, the J call TRBJ1-5, with 9 bases aligning to TRBD1. The CDR3 is made up of 14 amino acids. The V segment lost 3 bases and the J segment 4 bases; nucleotides outside the gene matches: 2. The germline CDR1 and CDR2 sequences are SGHRS and YFSETQ. CDR3 in amino acids: CASSSGTGNQPQHF. In nucleotides, the CDR3 is TGCGCCAGCAGCTCCGGGACAGGGAATCAGCCCCAGCATTTT.

The chain's CDR3 is CASSNDRGGNQPQHF. DNA for the CDR3: TGTGCCAGCAGCAACGACAGGGGTGGCAATCAGCCCCAGCATTTT. The chain carries TRBV11-2 and TRBJ1-5; 8 nucleotides line up with TRBD1. This CDR3 contains 15 residues. V lost 5 bases to trimming and J lost 2 bases; unmatched junction nucleotides: 5. Germline V gives CDR1 SGHAT, CDR2 FQNNGV.

This chain uses TRBV6-1 with TRBJ1-1; tentative D call: TRBD1 (5 bases). The CDR3 extends over 14 amino acids. Deletions cut 3 bases from V and 4 bases from J, with 12 bases between. In germline, CDR1 is MNHNS, CDR2 SASEGT. CDR3 nucleotides: TGTGCCAGCAGTGATGGGGCAAAGGGCACTGAAGCTTTCTTT. Protein product: CASSDGAKGTEAFF.

The count of this clone is one. The V and J genes are TRBV5-1 and TRBJ2-3; D unclear. The CDR3 totals 12 residues. Trimming pared 4 bases from V and 4 bases from J, leaving 7 bases between. The V gene's germline CDR1 is SGHRS and CDR2 YFSETQ. DNA of the CDR3: TGCGCCAGCAGCGGGGATTCAGATACGCAGTATTTT. Protein sequence: CASSGDSDTQYF. Using reference TRBV5-1 and TRBJ2-3 for the parts outside the CDR3, the full variable domain is KAGVTQTPRYLIKTRGQQVTLSCSPISGHRSVSWYQQTPGQGLQFLFEYFSETQRNKGNFPGRFSGRQFSNSRSEMNVSTLELGDSALYLCASSGDSDTQYFGPGTRLTVL.

The CDR3 DNA follows: TGCGCCAGCAGCCCCGGGACAAGATATGGCTACACCTTC. Its protein product is CASSPGTRYGYTF. The chain combines TRBV10-1 with TRBJ1-2; D possibly corresponds to TRBD1 (6 bases). The CDR3 is 13 amino acids. Germline lookup yields CDR1 WNHNN and CDR2 SYGVQD (reference sequence). V was cut by 6 bases and J by 5 bases, with 13 bases left in between.

The CDR3 region is CAITGTTYGYTF. The CDR3 DNA is TGTGCCATCACCGGGACAACTTATGGCTACACCTTC. The chain recombines TRBV10-3 with TRBJ1-2; maybe TRBD1 (6 bases). V lost 7 bases, J lost 5 bases, and 11 bases lay in between. Looked up from germline, CDR1 is ENHRY and CDR2 is SYGVKD. This CDR3 is 12 amino acids long.

V is TRBV13 and J is TRBJ2-1, with unresolved D. The CDR3 covers 15 residues. Germline CDR1 and CDR2: PRHDT and FYEKMQ (reference sequence). Between the trimmed V and J ends, which lost 5 bases and 3 bases, there was a span of 14 bases. CDR3 nucleotide sequence: TGTGCCAGCAGCCGTCAGGATTCGCTCTACAATGAGCAGTTCTTC. As protein: CASSRQDSLYNEQFF.

The chain joins TRBV7-6 to TRBJ2-5; 8 bases fit TRBD2. The trim removed 2 bases at V and 7 bases at J, leaving 12 bases unmatched. CDR3 length: 16 residues. The germline CDR1 and CDR2 sequences are SGHVS and FNYEAQ. The CDR3 protein is CASSLTSGANKGTQYF. CDR3 bases: TGTGCCAGCAGCTTAACTAGCGGCGCAAACAAGGGGACCCAGTACTTC.

The J gene is TRBJ1-2, the V gene TRBV6-5; a weak D match, TRBD1 (5 bases). Germline assignment: CDR1 MNHEY and CDR2 SVGAGI. Trimming shortened V by 2 bases and J by 7 bases, and 11 bases separated the two germline ends. The CDR3 length is 13 residues. This CDR3 reads CASSYGGGVGYTF. The CDR3 bases are TGTGCCAGCAGTTACGGTGGGGGGGTTGGCTACACCTTC.

This clone turned up a few times. The chain employs TRBV29-1 and TRBJ1-5, with D unresolved. Trimming stripped 6 bases from V and 5 bases from J, with 20 bases between. Germline CDR1 SQVTM, CDR2 ANQGSEA. This CDR3 has 15 residues. As DNA, the CDR3 is TGCAGCGTCGGGGTACAGTGGGAAAGGGATCAGCCCCAGCATTTT. Protein product: CSVGVQWERDQPQHF.

This clone was detected only once. The chain employs TRBV6-1 and TRBJ1-2, with D unresolved. The ends were cut back, 6 bases at V and 4 bases at J, with 12 bases in the middle. This CDR3 spans 13 amino acids. Looked up from germline, CDR1 is MNHNS and CDR2 is SASEGT. The CDR3 region is CASSLLNSYGYTF. CDR3 coding DNA: TGTGCCAGCAGCCTTCTAAACAGCTATGGCTACACCTTC.

This clone was seen more than once but under ten times. Additional DNA sequences in this sample encode the identical CDR3. The V call is TRBV30, the J call TRBJ1-5; D is undetermined. The CDR3 sequence is 13 residues long. Germline V CDR1 and CDR2: GTSNPN, SVGIG (reference sequence). The V end was cut by 4 bases, the J end by 0 bases, with 7 bases between. The CDR3 bases are TGTGCCTGGACACTCGATAGCAATCAGCCCCAGCATTTT. This encodes CAWTLDSNQPQHF. Looking up the rest from reference TRBV30 and TRBJ1-5 gives the full variable domain: SQTIHQWPATLVQPVGSPLSLECTVEGTSNPNLYWYRQAAGRGLQLLFYSVGIGQISSEVPQNLSASRPQDRQFILSSKKLLLSDSGFYLCAWTLDSNQPQHFGDGTRLSIL.